This T cell receptor beta chain appears in the sequencing data of a study of blood T cell repertoires in COVID-19. About the research overall: COVID-19 samples, acute and convalescent, were from the United States, Italy and Spain.

Participants spanned ages about 18 to 100 years and resided in over 20 US areas. Symptom resolution, clearance, or two negative PCRs marked the recovered donors of Cohort 3. Produced via immunoSEQ multiplex PCR; TCRdb's table is partial and in-frame only. The table lists 200,000 to 300,000 clones, 86% of them singletons. Trimming cost V 2 bases and J 9 bases, with 17 bases left between them. CDR1 is SGHTS and CDR2 is YDEGEE in the germline V gene. The CDR3 consists of 14 residues. Sequencing was carried out using PBMCs or T cells enriched from blood (not recorded which). The receptor was isolated from a man aged 35-49 years who had recovered from COVID-19. This rearrangement joins TRBV5-8 to TRBJ2-5; maybe TRBD2 (5 bases). DNA for the CDR3: TGTGCCAGCAGCTTCGAGGGTGGCGACCTGCCCCAGTACTTC. Protein sequence: CASSFEGGDLPQYF.